This T cell receptor beta chain was identified in a study of shared clonotypes between healthy human individuals. Study at large: CD4 naive cells filled three plates per donor, CD4 memory three, CD8 naive two and CD8 memory one. General study findings and limits: The study found 4.5% to 6% of naive CD4 clonotypes shared across a few donors. Blood was the only sampled material, and tissue repertoires likely differ.

Note on this clone: Its antigen is undetermined.

Assay used: immunoSEQ multiplex PCR; TCRdb lists only in-frame clones, some missing. The sample lists more than 2 million clones, over 85% seen once, with more than 0.95% in the top ten. Terminally differentiated effector memory CD45RA+ cells were excluded from the naive CD8 cells, which were CD45RO-negative and positively selected for CCR7. The CDR3 spans 15 residues. Germline lookup yields CDR1 WNHNN and CDR2 SYGVQD (reference sequence). Germline trimming cut 3 bases from V and 2 bases from J; bases unmatched to any gene: 7. The chain combines TRBV10-1 with TRBJ2-7; 7 bases are shared with TRBD1. The origin of this receptor is a young man in good health. The sample consisted of naive CD8+ T cells sorted from blood. The CDR3 region is CASSEVETGPYEQYF. The CDR3 nucleotides read TGCGCCAGCAGTGAAGTGGAGACAGGGCCCTACGAGCAGTACTTC.